These T cell receptor beta chains were read from a single sample in a study of blood T cell repertoires in COVID-19. Data came from immunoSEQ multiplex PCR; TCRdb stores just in-frame clones and leaves some out. In the table there are 70,000 to 90,000 clones, around 75% of which are singletons. Sequencing input: peripheral blood. Every receptor here comes from a human donor in a cohort sampled during active COVID-19. CDR3s include the opening cysteine and the closing phenylalanine or tryptophan. A D gene is named only where the DNA matches it firmly. Rows may omit the clone size; those that give it use once, few, many or a size class.

D: NA; V: TRBV20-1; size: NA; J: TRBJ2-7; length: 10; CDR3: CGALAREQYF; DNA: TGCGGGGCTCTGGCGCGGGAGCAGTACTTC
D: TRBD2; V: TRBV6-6; size: NA; J: TRBJ2-5; length: 14; CDR3: CASTLTSGRETQYF; DNA: TGTGCCAGCACCTTGACTAGCGGGAGGGAGACCCAGTACTTC
D: TRBD2; V: TRBV2; size: NA; J: TRBJ2-7; length: 15; CDR3: CASNLLGLADYEQYF; DNA: TGTGCCAGCAACCTTTTGGGACTAGCGGACTACGAGCAGTACTTC
D: TRBD1; V: TRBV2; size: NA; J: TRBJ2-6; length: 15; CDR3: CASSGDRLGANVLTF; DNA: TGTGCCAGCAGTGGGGACAGGCTTGGGGCCAACGTCCTGACTTTC
D: TRBD2; V: TRBV18; size: NA; J: TRBJ2-3; length: 21; CDR3: CASSPDFGLAGENGVTDTQYF; DNA: TGTGCCAGCTCACCCGACTTCGGACTAGCGGGAGAAAACGGGGTGACAGATACGCAGTATTTT
D: NA; V: TRBV4-2; size: NA; J: TRBJ1-1; length: 14; CDR3: CASSQDILGAEAFF; DNA: TGTGCCAGCAGCCAAGACATCCTCGGGGCTGAAGCTTTCTTT
D: NA; V: TRBV20-1; size: NA; J: TRBJ2-1; length: 11; CDR3: CSASDMLSKFF; DNA: TGCAGTGCTAGCGATATGCTAAGTAAGTTCTTC
D: NA; V: TRBV4-3; size: NA; J: TRBJ2-7; length: 15; CDR3: CASSQDGEGAYEQYF; DNA: TGCGCCAGCAGCCAAGATGGGGAGGGGGCCTACGAGCAGTACTTC
D: TRBD2; V: TRBV6-6; size: NA; J: TRBJ2-3; length: 19; CDR3: CASSPAGTSGRGGTDTQYF; DNA: TGTGCCAGCAGTCCTGCCGGGACTAGCGGGAGAGGTGGCACAGATACGCAGTATTTT
D: NA; V: TRBV5-1; size: NA; J: TRBJ2-5; length: 14; CDR3: CASSLPSEQETQYF; DNA: TGCGCCAGCAGCTTGCCTAGCGAACAAGAGACCCAGTACTTC
D: TRBD2; V: TRBV10-3; size: NA; J: TRBJ2-1; length: 15; CDR3: CAISASGGSYNEQFF; DNA: TGTGCCATCAGCGCTAGCGGGGGATCCTACAATGAGCAGTTCTTC
D: TRBD1; V: TRBV18; size: NA; J: TRBJ1-5; length: 15; CDR3: CASSPDRLGNQPQHF; DNA: TGTGCCAGCTCACCGGACAGGTTGGGCAATCAGCCCCAGCATTTT
D: NA; V: TRBV27; size: many; J: TRBJ2-1; length: 14; CDR3: CASSIQGPYNEQFF; DNA: TGTGCCAGCAGTATCCAGGGCCCCTACAATGAGCAGTTCTTC
D: NA; V: TRBV27; size: NA; J: TRBJ2-5; length: 13; CDR3: CASSFSVEETQYF; DNA: TGTGCCAGCAGTTTCAGTGTGGAAGAGACCCAGTACTTC
D: TRBD2; V: TRBV24-1; size: NA; J: TRBJ2-3; length: 15; CDR3: CATSDSSGSSDTQYF; DNA: TGTGCCACCAGTGACTCTAGCGGGAGTTCAGATACGCAGTATTTT
D: TRBD1; V: TRBV2; size: NA; J: TRBJ1-1; length: 14; CDR3: CASSEYRGNTEAFF; DNA: TGTGCCAGCAGTGAGTACAGGGGGAACACTGAAGCTTTCTTT
D: NA; V: TRBV14; size: NA; J: TRBJ2-3; length: 13; CDR3: CASSQVQKDTQYF; DNA: TGTGCCAGCAGCCAAGTTCAGAAAGATACGCAGTATTTT
D: TRBD2; V: TRBV28; size: NA; J: TRBJ2-1; length: 15; CDR3: CASSDTSGRINEQFF; DNA: TGTGCCAGCAGCGACACTAGCGGGAGGATCAATGAGCAGTTCTTC
D: TRBD1; V: TRBV14; size: NA; J: TRBJ2-7; length: 17; CDR3: CASSPMAGQEGAYEQYF; DNA: TGTGCCAGCAGCCCCATGGCGGGACAGGAAGGCGCCTACGAGCAGTACTTC
D: TRBD2; V: TRBV7-9; size: NA; J: TRBJ2-1; length: 15; CDR3: CASSTTSGPYNEQFF; DNA: TGTGCCAGCAGCACGACTAGCGGACCTTACAATGAGCAGTTCTTC
D: NA; V: TRBV20-1; size: NA; J: TRBJ1-1; length: 14; CDR3: CSASRRVAVTEAFF; DNA: TGCAGTGCTAGTCGCAGGGTAGCCGTCACTGAAGCTTTCTTT
D: TRBD1; V: TRBV7-8; size: NA; J: TRBJ2-7; length: 11; CDR3: CASSLGWDSHF; DNA: TGTGCCAGCAGCTTAGGGTGGGACAGTCACTTC
D: NA; V: TRBV5-1; size: NA; J: TRBJ2-2; length: 14; CDR3: CASSLGPDTGELFF; DNA: TGCGCCAGCAGCTTGGGCCCGGACACCGGGGAGCTGTTTTTT
D: TRBD1; V: TRBV5-8; size: NA; J: TRBJ2-5; length: 15; CDR3: CASSLPGTGQETQYF; DNA: TGTGCCAGCAGCTTACCCGGGACAGGCCAAGAGACCCAGTACTTC
D: NA; V: TRBV9; size: NA; J: TRBJ2-2; length: 13; CDR3: CASSLPTSGELFF; DNA: TGTGCCAGCAGCCTTCCGACAAGCGGGGAGCTGTTTTTT
D: TRBD1; V: TRBV19; size: NA; J: TRBJ1-2; length: 13; CDR3: CASRPTGGYGYTF; DNA: TGTGCCAGTAGGCCAACAGGGGGGTATGGCTACACCTTC
D: NA; V: TRBV9; size: once; J: TRBJ2-7; length: 13; CDR3: CASSVVVTGKRYF; DNA: TGTGCCAGCAGCGTAGTGGTGACAGGCAAGCGGTACTTC
D: NA; V: TRBV7-8; size: NA; J: TRBJ2-1; length: 12; CDR3: CASGVGGDEQFF; DNA: TGTGCCAGCGGCGTAGGGGGGGATGAGCAGTTCTTC
D: NA; V: TRBV18; size: once; J: TRBJ1-6; length: 14; CDR3: CASSPTGGDSPLHF; DNA: TGTGCCAGCTCACCGACAGGTGGGGATTCACCCCTCCACTTT
D: NA; V: TRBV9; size: NA; J: TRBJ2-7; length: 12; CDR3: CASSVIGGEQYF; DNA: TGTGCCAGCAGCGTTATAGGAGGCGAGCAGTACTTC
D: TRBD1; V: TRBV19; size: NA; J: TRBJ1-5; length: 16; CDR3: CASSMGGQGGNQPQHF; DNA: TGTGCCAGTAGTATGGGTGGACAGGGAGGCAATCAGCCCCAGCATTTT
D: TRBD1; V: TRBV6-5; size: NA; J: TRBJ1-1; length: 15; CDR3: CASRDLMDRDTEAFF; DNA: TGTGCCAGCCGGGACCTAATGGACAGGGACACTGAAGCTTTCTTT
D: NA; V: TRBV5-8; size: NA; J: TRBJ2-4; length: 11; CDR3: CASSYRYIQYF; DNA: TGTGCCAGCAGCTACAGGTACATTCAGTACTTC
D: TRBD1; V: TRBV5-1; size: NA; J: TRBJ2-7; length: 15; CDR3: CASSFTGTGLNEQYF; DNA: TGCGCCAGCAGCTTTACCGGGACAGGGCTTAACGAGCAGTACTTC
D: TRBD1; V: TRBV11-2; size: NA; J: TRBJ2-5; length: 14; CDR3: CASSKDRPPETQYF; DNA: TGTGCCAGCAGCAAGGACAGGCCCCCAGAGACCCAGTACTTC
D: NA; V: TRBV21-1; size: many; J: TRBJ2-7; length: 20; CDR3: CASSSRGQVVGGGRATEQYF; DNA: TGTGCCAGCAGCTCGAGGGGGCAGGTCGTAGGCGGCGGGAGGGCAACCGAGCAGTACTTC
D: NA; V: TRBV11-2; size: NA; J: TRBJ2-7; length: 12; CDR3: CASSLGLVEQYF; DNA: TGTGCCAGCAGCTTAGGGCTAGTTGAGCAGTACTTC